The next 28 T cell receptor beta chains were all read from a single sample in a study of OX40 agonist ivuxolimab in advanced cancers. Profiling relied on immunoSEQ multiplex PCR, and the TCRdb table lists in-frame clones only, not all of them. This table has tens of thousands of clones, about 87% appearing once. The source was CD4+ or CD8+ T cells sorted from blood, collected in a trial of the OX40 agonist ivuxolimab. The source is an adult with an advanced solid tumor such as melanoma, head and neck, liver or kidney cancer.

V gene TRBV30 combines with J gene TRBJ1-2, with 8 bases lining up with TRBD1. V was pared by 0 bases and J by 1 base, with 13 bases of the junction left unmatched. CDR3 length: 18 amino acids. Per germline, CDR1 GTSNPN and CDR2 SVGIG (reference sequence). As DNA, the CDR3 is TGTGCCTGGAGTGTACGTCGGAGACAGGGGCCCTTTAACTATGGCTACACCTTC. As protein: CAWSVRRRQGPFNYGYTF.

The chain combines TRBV19 with TRBJ2-4; no firm D call. With 1 base removed from V and 8 bases from J, the gap between germline ends came to 9 bases. The CDR3 consists of 13 residues. CDR1 is LNHDA and CDR2 is SQIVND in the germline V gene (reference sequence). CDR3 protein: CASSIGREDIQYF. CDR3 sequence (DNA): TGTGCCAGTAGTATAGGGCGTGAGGACATTCAGTACTTC.

The chain combines TRBV6-5 with TRBJ1-3, with a possible D match to TRBD1 (5 bases). Germline V gene data show CDR1 as MNHEY and CDR2 as SVGAGI. V shed 5 bases and J shed 0 bases, with 11 bases lying between them. This CDR3 is built from 15 residues. CDR3: CASSMTGDSGNTIYF. The CDR3 nucleotides read TGTGCCAGCAGTATGACGGGGGACTCTGGAAACACCATATATTTT.

This rearrangement joins TRBV11-3 to TRBJ1-2; D is unresolved. The CDR3 is 13 amino acids. The V gene's germline CDR1 is SGHNT and CDR2 YENEEA. V was cut by 5 bases and J by 3 bases, with 10 bases left in between. The CDR3 protein is CASSPTRDYGYTF. In DNA, the CDR3 is TGTGCCAGCAGCCCCACACGGGACTATGGCTACACCTTC.

The chain uses TRBV5-8 and TRBJ1-2, with D possibly being TRBD1 (6 bases). CDR3 length: 14 residues. Trimming pared 0 bases from V and 8 bases from J, leaving 14 bases between. CDR1 and CDR2 (germline): SGHTS, YDEGEE. This CDR3 reads CASSLAPGEGGYTF. In DNA, the CDR3 is TGTGCCAGCAGCTTGGCCCCAGGGGAAGGGGGCTACACCTTC.

This chain links TRBV7-2 with TRBJ1-1; perhaps TRBD1 as D (6 bases). Germline V gene lookup returns CDR1 SGHTA and CDR2 FQGNSA. V lost 8 bases and J lost 1, with 17 bases in between. This CDR3 has 15 amino acids. The CDR3 DNA reads TGTGCCAGCTCACCCATCCGGGGGCGGAACACTGAAGCTTTCTTT. This sequence encodes CASSPIRGRNTEAFF.

This rearrangement joins TRBV10-3 to TRBJ1-5; 7 nucleotides line up with TRBD1. The germline V gene encodes CDR1 ENHRY and CDR2 SYGVKD. J gave up 7 bases and V 6 bases, and 9 bases lay outside the gene matches. The length of the CDR3 is 14 residues. CDR3 loop: CAISDYRGDQPQHF. CDR3 DNA sequence: TGTGCCATCAGCGACTACAGGGGAGACCAGCCCCAGCATTTT.

The rearrangement uses TRBV6-4 and TRBJ2-3; D is uncertain. Per the germline V gene, CDR1 is MRHNA and CDR2 is SNTAGT. V shed 2 bases and J shed 0 bases, with 9 bases lying between them. The CDR3 is made up of 15 amino acids. Here the CDR3 DNA reads TGTGCCAGCAGTGACGCACCGGAAAGCACAGATACGCAGTATTTT. Residues: CASSDAPESTDTQYF.

This sequence joins TRBV28 and TRBJ2-1, with D uncertain. In germline, CDR1 is MDHEN, CDR2 SYDVKM. V gave up 3 bases and J gave up 8 bases, with 5 bases separating them. This CDR3 has 11 amino acids. The CDR3 region has the DNA TGTGCCAGCAGTTTTGCCGATGAGCAGTTCTTC. This sequence encodes CASSFADEQFF.

The chain links TRBV7-2 to TRBJ1-4; 10 bases map to TRBD1. CDR1 is SGHTA, CDR2 FQGNSA, per germline. Trimming removed 7 bases from V and 7 bases from J; junction bases left unmatched: 6. CDR3 length equals 14 residues. CDR3 DNA sequence: TGTGCCAGCACCGGACAGGGGGGAGGTGAAAAACTGTTTTTT. The encoded protein is CASTGQGGGEKLFF. The complete variable domain, with remaining parts taken from reference TRBV7-2 and TRBJ1-4, reads GAGVSQSPSNKVTEKGKDVELRCDPISGHTALYWYRQSLGQGLEFLIYFQGNSAPDKSGLPSDRFSAERTGGSVSTLTIQRTQQEDSAVYLCASTGQGGGEKLFFGSGTQLSVL.

V usage is TRBV25-1 and J usage is TRBJ2-6; no definite D call. The germline CDR1 and CDR2 sequences are MGHDK and SYGVNS. V shed 2 bases and J shed 0 bases, with 8 bases lying between them. The CDR3 spans 16 residues. CDR3 DNA sequence: TGTGCCAGCAGTGAAGCCACAGACTCTGGGGCCAACGTCCTGACTTTC. Its translation: CASSEATDSGANVLTF.

This rearrangement joins TRBV7-3 to TRBJ2-6; no clear D. With 3 bases removed from V and 0 bases from J, the gap between germline ends came to 6 bases. The germline gives CDR1 SGHTA, CDR2 FQGTGA. This CDR3 has 15 residues. CDR3 in DNA: TGTGCCAGCAGCTTGCCCCGCTCTGGGGCCAACGTCCTGACTTTC. The encoded protein is CASSLPRSGANVLTF.

This clone counts as medium-sized. This rearrangement joins TRBV28 to TRBJ1-2; 8 bases align to TRBD1. The V gene's germline CDR1 is MDHEN and CDR2 SYDVKM. The V gene end was trimmed by 4 bases and the J gene end by 2 bases; junction bases not matched to a gene: 3. The CDR3 length is 14 residues. Written as DNA, the CDR3 is TGTGCCAGCAGTTACCGGGACAGGAACTATGGCTACACCTTC. It translates to CASSYRDRNYGYTF.

The chain links TRBV27 to TRBJ2-3; D remains ambiguous. The CDR3 consists of 14 residues. Trimming removed 5 bases from V and 0 bases from J, with 9 bases in between. Per the germline V gene, CDR1 is MNHEY and CDR2 is SMNVEV (reference sequence). The CDR3 here is CASSLKTSTDTQYF. CDR3 DNA: TGTGCCAGCAGTCTCAAAACTAGCACAGATACGCAGTATTTT.

This clone was detected once. The chain links TRBV10-1 to TRBJ2-7; D is undetermined. This CDR3 comprises 12 residues. CDR1 and CDR2 from the germline V gene are WNHNN and SYGVQD (reference sequence). V was shortened by 8 bases and J by 0 bases, with 8 bases between the two germline ends. Here the CDR3 DNA reads TGCGCCAGCGGACCTAGCTCCTACGAGCAGTACTTC. Translation gives CASGPSSYEQYF.

This chain connects TRBV2 to TRBJ1-5; D is undetermined. Per the germline V gene, CDR1 is SNHLY and CDR2 is FYNNEI. The CDR3 contains 15 residues. Trimming pared 6 bases from V and 0 bases from J, leaving 12 bases between. The CDR3 DNA sequence: TGTGCCAGCAGAAAAGACACCCTTAGCAATCAGCCCCAGCATTTT. Translating gives CASRKDTLSNQPQHF.

J is TRBJ2-3 and V is TRBV2; 11 bases match TRBD2. The CDR3 length is 14 residues. CDR1 SNHLY and CDR2 FYNNEI come from the germline V gene. V dropped 8 bases and J dropped 2; count of bases not matched to a gene: 3. DNA for the CDR3: TGTGCCAGCCAACTAGCGGGGGTCACAGATACGCAGTATTTT. This encodes CASQLAGVTDTQYF.

The rearrangement uses TRBV6-6 and TRBJ1-2; D not resolved. The CDR3 loop spans 14 amino acids. The germline V gene has CDR1 MNHNY and CDR2 SVGAGI (reference sequence). With 6 bases removed from V and 1 base from J, the gap between germline ends came to 12 bases. The CDR3 region has the DNA TGTGCCAGCAGCTCTGGACCGAGTAACTATGGCTACACCTTC. Its protein is CASSSGPSNYGYTF.

The gene calls are TRBV5-4 and TRBJ2-2, with D perhaps TRBD2 (6 bases). Looked up from germline, CDR1 is SGHNT and CDR2 is YYREEE (reference sequence). V was pared by 0 bases and J by 6 bases, with 12 bases between. This CDR3 contains 15 residues. This chain's CDR3 is CASSLARAGPGELFF. Written as DNA, the CDR3 is TGTGCCAGCAGCTTGGCACGGGCGGGGCCCGGGGAGCTGTTTTTT.

The rearrangement joins TRBV19 to TRBJ1-2, with D unresolved. Germline V gene data show CDR1 as LNHDA and CDR2 as SQIVND (reference sequence). V dropped 4 bases and J dropped 3 bases, with 12 bases sitting between them. The CDR3 is 14 residues long. CDR3 sequence (DNA): TGTGCCAGTAGTACCCTGGCGGGAGACTATGGCTACACCTTC. Translating gives CASSTLAGDYGYTF.

The count of this clone is one. The V gene is TRBV19, the J gene TRBJ2-1, with TRBD2 matching 14 bases. Germline trimming cut 5 bases from V and 10 bases from J; bases unmatched to any gene: 10. The CDR3 contains 16 residues. Germline lookup yields CDR1 LNHDA and CDR2 SQIVND (reference sequence). The CDR3 loop is CASSPPGLAGAPEQFF. The CDR3 nucleotides read TGTGCCAGTAGTCCGCCGGGACTAGCGGGAGCCCCGGAGCAGTTCTTC.

This clone was found once. This chain links TRBV10-3 with TRBJ1-1; D is possibly TRBD1 (6 bases). The ends were cut back, 3 bases at V and 6 bases at J, with 14 bases in the middle. This CDR3 contains 14 residues. Looked up from germline, CDR1 is ENHRY and CDR2 is SYGVKD. Written as DNA, the CDR3 is TGTGCCATCAGTGATCAGGGGAGGGCGGCTGAAGCTTTCTTT. Residues: CAISDQGRAAEAFF.

The chain recombines TRBV28 with TRBJ1-2; D call uncertain. Germline CDR1 MDHEN, CDR2 SYDVKM. V lost 6 bases, J lost 2 bases, and 4 bases lay in between. This CDR3 has 11 amino acids. CDR3 in amino acids: CASRGNYGYTF. Here the CDR3 DNA reads TGTGCCAGCAGGGGGAACTATGGCTACACCTTC.

The chain uses TRBV6-5 and TRBJ1-4, with unresolved D. In germline, CDR1 is MNHEY, CDR2 SVGAGI. Deletions cut 6 bases from V and 8 bases from J, with 10 bases between. The CDR3 extends over 12 amino acids. The CDR3 sequence: CASRDLLEKLFF. The CDR3 nucleotides read TGTGCCAGCAGGGACCTGCTGGAAAAACTGTTTTTT.

The chain employs TRBV6-6 and TRBJ1-5, with unresolved D. V was shortened by 4 bases and J by 3 bases, with 7 bases between the two germline ends. The CDR3 has 13 residues. Germline values: CDR1 MNHNY, CDR2 SVGAGI (reference sequence). The CDR3 DNA reads as TGTGCCAGCAGTTCGGAGTACAATCAGCCCCAGCATTTT. Amino acids: CASSSEYNQPQHF.

The chain is built from TRBV6-5 and TRBJ2-3, with TRBD2 matching 9 bases. Germline loops: CDR1 MNHEY, CDR2 SVGAGI. This CDR3 is 14 amino acids long. Trimming took 8 bases from V and 2 from J; bases not matched to a gene: 5. The CDR3 region has the DNA TGTGCCAGCCAAGCGGGGGGCAACACAGATACGCAGTATTTT. Its translation is CASQAGGNTDTQYF.

J is TRBJ2-2 and V is TRBV18; tentative D call: TRBD2 (5 bases). The CDR3 is 15 residues long. CDR1 and CDR2 from the germline V gene are KGHSH and LQKENI. Trimming removed 2 bases from V and 0 bases from J, with 7 bases in between. Written as DNA, the CDR3 is TGTGCCAGCTCACCAACGGGGTCGAACACCGGGGAGCTGTTTTTT. This codes for CASSPTGSNTGELFF.

V usage is TRBV28 and J usage is TRBJ1-2, with TRBD1 matching 7 bases. The length of the CDR3 is 15 residues. Unmatched junction bases numbered 12, after V lost 8 bases and J lost 3 bases. Germline CDR1 MDHEN, CDR2 SYDVKM. The CDR3 loop is CASVELGGPDYGYTF. In DNA, the CDR3 is TGTGCCAGCGTCGAGCTAGGGGGCCCAGACTATGGCTACACCTTC.